The T cell receptor beta chain described here comes from a study of beta chain features in type 1 diabetes. Study results and caveats: Researchers report that Type 1 diabetes patients had moderately but significantly shorter TCRB CDR3s across all four CD4+ subsets.

For this clone: Its antigen is still unknown.

The V gene end was trimmed by 3 bases and the J gene end by 6 bases; junction bases not matched to a gene: 2. The CDR3 runs 15 residues. Germline V gene lookup returns CDR1 SGDLS and CDR2 YYNGEE. There was one heparinised blood draw per donor, averaging about 120 mL. Reverse transcribing all isolated RNA meant expressed TCRB transcripts were sequenced. This table comes from immunoSEQ multiplex PCR, and its TCRdb copy is limited to in-frame clones, with some not included. The table shows about 240,000 clones, with around 13% occurring only once. This TCR was recovered from a man aged 25 to 45 with type 1 diabetes. The gene calls are TRBV9 and TRBJ2-1, with 14 nucleotides matching TRBD2. Sequencing was performed on naive CD4+ T cells from blood. The CDR3 DNA reads as TGTGCCAGCAGCGCAGGGACTAGCGGGGGCAATGAGCAGTTCTTC. It specifies CASSAGTSGGNEQFF.